The 2 T cell receptor beta chains listed next were all sequenced from one sample in a study of T cell responses to AZD1222 COVID-19 vaccine. Method: immunoSEQ multiplex PCR; TCRdb's copy keeps in-frame clones and lacks some. This table has 110,000 or so clones, approximately 89% appearing once. The sample in question was peripheral blood, obtained 28 days after the second AZD1222 dose. These receptors were taken from an adult who received the AZD1222 COVID-19 vaccine.

The chain recombines TRBV4-2 with TRBJ2-1; 7 bases fit TRBD2. V shed 0 bases, J shed 9 bases, and the junction held 5 bases outside the gene matches. The CDR3 runs to 14 residues. CDR1 is LGHNA, CDR2 YNFKEQ, per germline. In DNA form, the CDR3 reads TGTGCCAGCAGCCAAGATGAGCGGGGCCGTGAGCAGTTCTTC. The encoded protein is CASSQDERGREQFF.

The CDR3 region is CASSVEGGAYGYTF. CDR3 nucleotides: TGTGCCAGCAGCGTAGAGGGGGGAGCCTATGGCTACACCTTC. The genes are TRBV9 and TRBJ1-2, with D tentatively TRBD1 (6 bases). The CDR3 consists of 14 residues. The germline V gene encodes CDR1 SGDLS and CDR2 YYNGEE. V lost 0 bases and J lost 4, with 10 bases in between. Drawing the rest from reference TRBV9 and TRBJ1-2, the complete variable domain is DSGVTQTPKHLITATGQRVTLRCSPRSGDLSVYWYQQSLDQGLQFLIQYYNGEERAKGNILERFSAQQFPDLHSELNLSSLELGDSALYFCASSVEGGAYGYTFGSGTRLTVV.